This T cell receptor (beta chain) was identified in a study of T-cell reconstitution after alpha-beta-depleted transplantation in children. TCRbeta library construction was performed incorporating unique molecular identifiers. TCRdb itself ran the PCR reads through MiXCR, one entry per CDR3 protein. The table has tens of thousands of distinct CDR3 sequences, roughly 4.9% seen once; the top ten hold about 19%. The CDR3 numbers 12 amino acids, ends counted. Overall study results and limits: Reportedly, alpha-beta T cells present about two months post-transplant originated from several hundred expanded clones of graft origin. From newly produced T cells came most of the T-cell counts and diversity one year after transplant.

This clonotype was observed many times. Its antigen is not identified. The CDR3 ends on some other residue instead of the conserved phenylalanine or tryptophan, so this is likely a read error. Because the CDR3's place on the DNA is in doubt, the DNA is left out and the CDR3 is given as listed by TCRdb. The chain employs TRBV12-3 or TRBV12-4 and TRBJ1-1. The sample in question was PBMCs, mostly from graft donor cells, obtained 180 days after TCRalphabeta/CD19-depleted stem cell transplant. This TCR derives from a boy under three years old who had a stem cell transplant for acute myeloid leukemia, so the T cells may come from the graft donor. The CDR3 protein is CASNPTCKRRPT.